Listed below are T cell receptor beta chains from one sample, sequenced in a study of blood T cell repertoires in COVID-19. Data came from immunoSEQ multiplex PCR; TCRdb stores just in-frame clones and leaves some out. The sample holds about 280,000 clones, over 75% seen once. What was sequenced was peripheral blood. These receptor sequences come from a man aged 45-65 years with active or convalescent COVID-19. CDR3s leave out the opening cysteine and the closing phenylalanine or tryptophan. Each record gives: V gene, J gene, D gene, clone size, CDR3 protein. D genes are given only for firm matches. Where a row states a size, it is once, few, many or the class of an expanded clone; other rows omit it.

TRBV4-1	TRBJ1-4	-	-	ASSQEARKLF
TRBV2	TRBJ1-5	TRBD1	-	ASSVQGMGNQPQH
TRBV19	TRBJ2-1	-	-	ASSTVQGTYNEQF
TRBV5-6	TRBJ1-6	TRBD1	-	ASSTGTAGSPLH
TRBV29-1	TRBJ2-4	-	-	SVLTDTNIQY
TRBV18	TRBJ2-3	TRBD2	-	ASSSRGTLAGAADTQY
TRBV29-1	TRBJ2-5	-	-	SVGQNQETQY
TRBV5-1	TRBJ2-1	TRBD2	-	ASSLTSGTNEQF
TRBV9	TRBJ2-1	-	-	ASSVQGIPYNEQF
TRBV5-4	TRBJ1-2	TRBD1	once	ASSLGTGNKYGYT
TRBV27	TRBJ1-5	-	-	ASSLNSGNQPQH
TRBV5-1	TRBJ1-2	-	-	ASSLLAGNYGYT
TRBV11-2	TRBJ2-1	TRBD2	once	ASSFPTSGGYNEQF
TRBV27	TRBJ2-3	-	-	ASSSRELKGTDTQY
TRBV7-9	TRBJ1-4	-	-	ASSLMGASGEKLF
TRBV6-5	TRBJ1-1	-	-	ASSYSDRANTEAF
TRBV7-9	TRBJ2-1	-	-	ASSLSVGHLYNEQF
TRBV10-3	TRBJ2-1	-	-	AISAQAGQYNEQF
TRBV7-3	TRBJ2-1	-	-	ASSLSRDSRINEQF
TRBV10-3	TRBJ2-7	TRBD1	-	AISESTGTYEQY
TRBV19	TRBJ1-5	-	-	ASSDFEYQPQH
TRBV9	TRBJ2-3	-	-	ASSVSSAVTDTQY
TRBV27	TRBJ1-2	TRBD1	-	ASSRTGWSYGYT
TRBV2	TRBJ2-7	TRBD2	-	ASRRRERTYEQY
TRBV5-1	TRBJ2-1	TRBD2	-	ASSLVSGTSGTQQF
TRBV5-8	TRBJ1-5	-	once	ASSLGHGIGSNQPQH
TRBV11-2	TRBJ2-3	TRBD2	-	ASSLELAGGTDTQY
TRBV4-1	TRBJ2-1	-	-	ASSPGGTYNEQF
TRBV6-2/TRBV6-3	TRBJ2-7	TRBD1	few	ASSYAPGQWISYEQY
TRBV19	TRBJ1-6	-	-	ASSTDTRPGSPLH
TRBV3-1/TRBV3-2	TRBJ1-2	TRBD1	-	ASSQDGQGADGYT
TRBV19	TRBJ2-7	-	-	ASSIRDRNYEQY
TRBV18	TRBJ1-3	TRBD1	-	ASSTTGSGNTIY
TRBV5-6	TRBJ2-2	-	-	ASSLGRAGELF
TRBV2	TRBJ2-4	-	-	ASRSVSTGLAKNIQY
TRBV4-2	TRBJ1-2	-	-	ASSQDSLNYGYT
TRBV4-2	TRBJ1-2	-	-	ASSQELGKAREPYT
TRBV4-2	TRBJ1-1	-	-	ASSQGGGEFSNTEAF
TRBV7-8	TRBJ2-5	-	-	ASREKPETQY
TRBV5-1	TRBJ2-7	TRBD1	-	ASSLRRTGSIYEQY
TRBV5-1	TRBJ1-2	TRBD1	-	ASSLDTGVQNYGYT
TRBV12-3/TRBV12-4	TRBJ1-3	-	-	ASSPHSGNTIY